A selection of T cell receptor beta chains follows, all from one sample in a study of blood T cell repertoires in COVID-19. Assay: immunoSEQ multiplex PCR; the TCRdb copy retains only in-frame clones and omits some. The sample lists 110,000 or so clones; 80% to 90% were seen once. The sequencing input was peripheral blood. The receptors shown here come from a woman aged 50 to 60 with acute or convalescent COVID-19. CDR3s include the opening cysteine and the closing phenylalanine or tryptophan. The order of the fields is clone size, D gene, J gene, V gene, CDR3 DNA, CDR3 protein. D genes are given only for firm matches. A row's size may be missing; if present it is once, few, many or a size class.

>few|TRBD1|TRBJ1-2|TRBV2
TGTGCCAGCCCTAGATGGGACAGGACCTCTAACTATGGCTACACCTTC
CASPRWDRTSNYGYTF
>-|TRBD1|TRBJ1-5|TRBV6-6
TGTGCCAGCAGCCAGGGACAGGGGGCGAGCAATCAGCCCCAGCATTTT
CASSQGQGASNQPQHF
>-|-|TRBJ2-1|TRBV19
TGTGCCAGTAGTCCCCACGGGTTCGATGAGCAGTTCTTC
CASSPHGFDEQFF
>-|-|TRBJ2-7|TRBV5-6
TGTGCCAGCGCAAACAGGGAGTCCTACGAGCAGTACTTC
CASANRESYEQYF
>-|TRBD1|TRBJ2-1|TRBV6-5
TGTGCCACACACTGGGGACAGGTACTAGAAGAGCAGTTCTTC
CATHWGQVLEEQFF
>-|-|TRBJ2-3|TRBV5-6
TGTGCCAGCAGCTCCGACTACACAGATACGCAGTATTTT
CASSSDYTDTQYF
>once|-|TRBJ1-5|TRBV21-1
TGTGCCAGCAGCATTTACCACCCAAGACAGGCCTCCAATCAGCCCCAGCATTTT
CASSIYHPRQASNQPQHF
>-|-|TRBJ1-1|TRBV7-9
TGTGCCAGCAGCCCACCAGGACAGCTGAACACTGAAGCTTTCTTT
CASSPPGQLNTEAFF
>-|-|TRBJ1-3|TRBV18
TGTGCCAGCTCACAGAAGGGGATGTCTGGAAACACCATATATTTT
CASSQKGMSGNTIYF
>once|TRBD1|TRBJ2-7|TRBV4-1
TGCGCCAGCAGCCAAGGACAGGGTGAAGGGTCCTACGAGCAGTACTTC
CASSQGQGEGSYEQYF